This T cell receptor (beta chain) was sequenced in a study of cytomegalovirus exposure and HLA in healthy donors. Profiled with immunoSEQ multiplex PCR; TCRdb holds only in-frame clones, not every one. Of about 78,000 clones in the sample, roughly 95% were seen once. The specimen sequenced was PBMCs. The source of this sequence is a man aged 18 to 29 in good health and CMV-seropositive.

The CDR3 nucleotides are TGTGCCAGCAGCCAAGATTCGGGAGCCCATCCGGGTGAGGGCACTGAAGCTTTCTTT. It specifies CASSQDSGAHPGEGTEAFF. The chain recombines TRBV4-2 with TRBJ1-1; no reliable D call. Germline V gene sequence: CDR1 LGHNA, CDR2 YNFKEQ. Trimming took 0 bases from V and 4 from J, leaving 24 bases between them. This CDR3 has 19 residues.